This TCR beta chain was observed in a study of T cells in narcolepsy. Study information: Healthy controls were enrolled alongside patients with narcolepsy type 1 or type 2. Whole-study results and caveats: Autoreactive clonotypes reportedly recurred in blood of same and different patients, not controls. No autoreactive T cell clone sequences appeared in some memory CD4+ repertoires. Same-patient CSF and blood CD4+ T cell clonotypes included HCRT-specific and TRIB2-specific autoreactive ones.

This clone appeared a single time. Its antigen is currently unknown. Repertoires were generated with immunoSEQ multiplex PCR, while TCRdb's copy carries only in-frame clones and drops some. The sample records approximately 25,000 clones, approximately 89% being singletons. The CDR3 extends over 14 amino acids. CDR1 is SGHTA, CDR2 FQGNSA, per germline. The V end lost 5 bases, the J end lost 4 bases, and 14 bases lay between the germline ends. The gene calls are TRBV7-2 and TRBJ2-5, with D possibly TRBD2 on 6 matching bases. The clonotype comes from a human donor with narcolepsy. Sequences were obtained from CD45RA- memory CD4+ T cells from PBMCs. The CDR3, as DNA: TGTGCCAGCAGCCCCGGCGGGGCTTTAGAGACCCAGTACTTC. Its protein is CASSPGGALETQYF. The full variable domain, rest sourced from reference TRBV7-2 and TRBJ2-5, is GAGVSQSPSNKVTEKGKDVELRCDPISGHTALYWYRQSLGQGLEFLIYFQGNSAPDKSGLPSDRFSAERTGGSVSTLTIQRTQQEDSAVYLCASSPGGALETQYFGPGTRLLVL.